The present entry profiles one T cell receptor (beta chain) with its context. The antigen is not known. Vbeta (60) and Jbeta (13) primers were used in the PCR. Repertoires were generated with immunoSEQ multiplex PCR, while TCRdb's copy carries only in-frame clones and drops some. The repertoire includes more than 95,000 clones, over 70% of them detected once, and 4% sits in the top ten. The CDR3 is made up of 15 amino acids. Germline V gene lookup returns CDR1 MNHNY and CDR2 SVGAGI (reference sequence). Trimming left V 5 bases short and J 3 bases short, with 16 bases between. The sample comes from a study of cytomegalovirus exposure and HLA in healthy donors. Study-wide results and caveats: The authors reported that TCR beta sequences could predict HLA-A and HLA-B alleles. These predictions were accurate for most subjects in the first cohort.

The sequenced sample was PBMCs. This clonotype originated in a man in his forties or fifties in good health and CMV-seropositive. This chain uses TRBV6-6 with TRBJ2-5; D perhaps matches TRBD2 (6 bases). The DNA of the CDR3 is TGTGCCAGCAGTCAAACCGGGACTCGGAAAGAGACCCAGTACTTC. Amino acids: CASSQTGTRKETQYF.